Reported below is one T cell receptor (beta chain). Its antigen is as yet unknown. The record originates from a study of T cell responses to AZD1222 COVID-19 vaccine. In the study overall: Second-dose intervals of approximately 4 or approximately 12 weeks were pooled.

This CDR3 contains 15 residues. The V segment lost 8 bases and the J segment 0 bases; nucleotides outside the gene matches: 9. The V gene's germline CDR1 is MNHEY and CDR2 SMNVEV (reference sequence). Study results and limitations: The CD4 TCRs associated with vaccination extended across spike and predominated at 160-218 and 743-854. The study found Spike-specific TCR breadth and depth rose after two AZD1222 doses. None of the repertoires were sampled until the peak T cell response had passed.

Sequencing was performed with immunoSEQ multiplex PCR; in TCRdb, only in-frame clones are kept and a portion is missing. The data hold about 120,000 clones, with 80% to 95% observed a single time. The sequence was obtained from an adult in good health. Sequences were derived from peripheral blood, sampled on day 0 of AZD1222 vaccination. V and J are TRBV27 and TRBJ2-7, with TRBD2 matching 8 bases. CDR3 bases: TGTGCCAGCTCCCAGGTAGCGGGAAGCTCCTACGAGCAGTACTTC. Protein sequence: CASSQVAGSSYEQYF.